This T cell receptor beta chain was found in a study of cytomegalovirus exposure and HLA in healthy donors. Whole-study results and caveats: TCR sequences were mostly rare, though some public TCRs occurred in many donors. A highly shared variant cluster was judged a likely technical artifact. Later on, analysis showed that most CMV-associated TCR beta chains appeared to be HLA-restricted. In a later analysis, several top co-occurrence clusters appeared linked to parvovirus B19, influenza, CMV and Epstein-Barr virus.

Primers included in the PCR were 60 Vbeta and 13 Jbeta primers. The data were produced by immunoSEQ multiplex PCR, yet TCRdb's version contains in-frame clones alone and is incomplete. The sample table includes about 160,000 clones. The CDR3 is made up of 13 amino acids. CDR1 and CDR2 (germline): SGHTA, FQGTGA. Trimming removed 3 bases from V and 3 bases from J, with 8 bases in between. Points on this clone: Antigen specificity is unknown.

This TCR was sampled from a woman in her sixties in good health and CMV-seronegative. Sequenced: PBMCs. This sequence joins TRBV7-3 and TRBJ1-1; D is ambiguous. In nucleotides, the CDR3 is TGTGCCAGCAGCTTGGCGGGAGACACTGAAGCTTTCTTT. It translates to CASSLAGDTEAFF.